The clone carrying this T cell receptor (beta chain) was recorded once. Generated by immunoSEQ multiplex PCR, the TCRdb table keeps only in-frame clones and is missing some. The sample consists of about 260,000 clones, 80% to 90% of them appearing once. The sample originates from a study of blood T cell repertoires in COVID-19. Study-level information: COVID-19 samples, acute and convalescent, were from the United States, Italy and Spain. Sample material is recorded as cDNA or gDNA derived from T cells, B-cell-depleted T cells, or PBMCs.

The germline V gene encodes CDR1 MGHRA and CDR2 YSYEKL. The V end lost 3 bases, the J end lost 0 bases, and 18 bases lay between the germline ends. This CDR3 has 19 residues. Material: peripheral blood. This TCR derives from a woman between 45 and 60 years old who had recovered from COVID-19. The V and J genes are TRBV4-1 and TRBJ2-6; possibly TRBD1 for D (6 bases). CDR3 amino acids: CASSQEPPLTGSGANVLTF. The CDR3 nucleotides are TGCGCCAGCAGCCAGGAACCCCCTCTGACAGGCTCTGGGGCCAACGTCCTGACTTTC.